The 7 T cell receptor beta chains given below trace back to one sample, sequenced in a study of T cell responses to AZD1222 COVID-19 vaccine. Using immunoSEQ multiplex PCR, the repertoire was profiled, and TCRdb retains in-frame clones only, with some absent. The sample lists roughly 95,000 clones, 80% to 95% occurring once. The material was peripheral blood, obtained 28 days after the second AZD1222 dose. Receptors were obtained from an adult who received the AZD1222 COVID-19 vaccine.

The chain carries TRBV29-1 and TRBJ1-5; no clear D. The CDR3 runs to 12 residues. CDR1 SQVTM and CDR2 ANQGSEA come from the germline V gene. V was clipped by 4 bases and J by 5 bases, with 9 bases between them. The CDR3 reads CSVVLGDQPQHF. Here the CDR3 DNA reads TGCAGCGTTGTATTGGGTGATCAGCCCCAGCATTTT.

This chain uses TRBV28 with TRBJ2-7, with TRBD2 matching 10 bases. Trimming removed 5 bases from V and 7 bases from J; junction bases left unmatched: 14. CDR1 is MDHEN and CDR2 is SYDVKM in the germline V gene. The CDR3 is made up of 16 amino acids. The DNA of the CDR3 is TGTGCCAGCAGTAACCTGGGGCTAGCGGGGGCGGGGGAGCAGTACTTC. As protein: CASSNLGLAGAGEQYF.

This chain connects TRBV19 to TRBJ1-5; D is unresolved. The CDR3 runs 14 residues. CDR1 and CDR2 (germline): LNHDA, SQIVND (reference sequence). V lost 6 bases, J lost 4 bases, and 13 bases lay in between. The CDR3 loop reads CASRISHENQPQHF. CDR3 bases: TGTGCCAGTAGAATCTCGCACGAGAATCAGCCCCAGCATTTT.

The rearrangement links TRBV19 to TRBJ1-4; D is undetermined. This CDR3 has 15 amino acids. Germline CDR1 is LNHDA and CDR2 is SQIVND (reference sequence). The ends were cut back, 7 bases at V and 3 bases at J, with 15 bases in the middle. CDR3 sequence: CASTYQAKANEKLFF. Written as DNA, the CDR3 is TGTGCCAGTACCTATCAGGCAAAAGCTAATGAAAAACTGTTTTTT.

The CDR3 coding sequence is TGTGCCAGCTCACCGGGCAGGGCAGAGACCCAGTACTTC. Translation: CASSPGRAETQYF. The chain carries TRBV18 and TRBJ2-5, with D possibly matching TRBD1 (5 bases). The V end lost 3 bases, the J end lost 4 bases, and 9 bases lay between the germline ends. There are 13 residues in the CDR3. Germline CDR1 is KGHSH and CDR2 is LQKENI.

The V gene is TRBV4-3, the J gene TRBJ2-3, with D tentatively TRBD2 (5 bases). This CDR3 is built from 18 residues. Trimming stripped 0 bases from V and 2 bases from J, with 18 bases between. Germline CDR1 reads LGHNA; CDR2 reads YSLEER. DNA of the CDR3: TGCGCCAGCAGCCAAGAAGTTCGGCCTAGCATCCTCACAGATACGCAGTATTTT. Amino acid sequence: CASSQEVRPSILTDTQYF.

This clone was found a few times. The chain recombines TRBV15 with TRBJ1-5, with D possibly being TRBD1 (5 bases). The CDR3 spans 15 residues. Germline CDR1 is LNHNV and CDR2 is YYDKDF (reference sequence). Trimming cost V 0 bases and J 6 bases, with 12 bases left between them. The DNA of the CDR3 is TGTGCCACCAGCAGAGATATGGGGGGTTTTCAGCCCCAGCATTTT. It encodes CATSRDMGGFQPQHF.